The 6 T cell receptor beta chains below all came from one sample that was sequenced in a study of blood T cell repertoires in COVID-19. The method was immunoSEQ multiplex PCR; TCRdb's version includes in-frame clones alone and lacks a portion of them. Among roughly 68,000 clones, 70% to 90% were seen once, and the ten largest hold approximately 31%. Material for sequencing was peripheral blood. Every receptor here comes from a man aged 45-60 years with acute or convalescent COVID-19.

CDR3 coding DNA: TGTGCCTGGAGTGTGGTTAGCGGGGGGGCGGAAGGCGAGACCCAGTACTTC. Protein product: CAWSVVSGGAEGETQYF. The V and J genes are TRBV30 and TRBJ2-5, with 11 bases that match TRBD2. CDR1 GTSNPN and CDR2 SVGIG come from the germline V gene (reference sequence). V trimming: 0 bases; J trimming: 5 bases; junction bases outside the gene matches: 11. There are 17 residues in the CDR3.

This rearrangement joins TRBV6-5 to TRBJ1-2; TRBD1 is a possible D gene (6 bases). V gave up 7 bases and J gave up 6 bases, with 21 bases separating them. CDR3 size: 15 residues. Germline V gene data show CDR1 as MNHEY and CDR2 as SVGAGI. The CDR3 is CASTRGTGKGNGYTF. The DNA for the CDR3 is TGTGCCAGCACACGGGGTACAGGGAAAGGAAATGGCTACACCTTC.

V gene TRBV29-1 combines with J gene TRBJ2-3, with 8 nucleotides matching TRBD2. J gave up 6 bases and V 4 bases, and 15 bases lay outside the gene matches. This CDR3 has 16 amino acids. Germline V CDR1 and CDR2: SQVTM, ANQGSEA. The CDR3 spells CSVAQARRGARDTQYF. DNA for the CDR3: TGCAGCGTTGCCCAGGCGAGGCGGGGGGCGAGGGATACGCAGTATTTT.

This clone appeared a few times. The genes are TRBV4-1 and TRBJ1-5, with D hard to call. V dropped 2 bases and J dropped 2 bases, with 10 bases sitting between them. Germline-derived CDR1 and CDR2 are MGHRA and YSYEKL. CDR3 size: 15 residues. CDR3 in amino acids: CASSQSGNGNQPQHF. The DNA of the CDR3 is TGCGCCAGCAGCCAATCGGGTAATGGCAATCAGCCCCAGCATTTT.

V gene TRBV29-1 combines with J gene TRBJ2-7, with 8 bases matching TRBD1. Germline V CDR1 and CDR2: SQVTM, ANQGSEA. This CDR3 contains 12 residues. J was trimmed by 5 bases and V by 7 bases; bases with no gene match: 7. The CDR3 sequence: CSGKQGGNEQYF. DNA of the CDR3: TGCAGCGGGAAACAGGGGGGCAACGAGCAGTACTTC.

The chain uses TRBV5-4 and TRBJ1-2; D ambiguous. Germline V lookup: CDR1 SGHNT, CDR2 YYREEE (reference sequence). The CDR3 runs 14 residues. Trimming took off 0 bases at V and 4 bases at J, with 10 bases between the two ends. The CDR3 protein is CASSLDAVIYGYTF. CDR3 nucleotide sequence: TGTGCCAGCAGCTTGGACGCAGTCATCTATGGCTACACCTTC.